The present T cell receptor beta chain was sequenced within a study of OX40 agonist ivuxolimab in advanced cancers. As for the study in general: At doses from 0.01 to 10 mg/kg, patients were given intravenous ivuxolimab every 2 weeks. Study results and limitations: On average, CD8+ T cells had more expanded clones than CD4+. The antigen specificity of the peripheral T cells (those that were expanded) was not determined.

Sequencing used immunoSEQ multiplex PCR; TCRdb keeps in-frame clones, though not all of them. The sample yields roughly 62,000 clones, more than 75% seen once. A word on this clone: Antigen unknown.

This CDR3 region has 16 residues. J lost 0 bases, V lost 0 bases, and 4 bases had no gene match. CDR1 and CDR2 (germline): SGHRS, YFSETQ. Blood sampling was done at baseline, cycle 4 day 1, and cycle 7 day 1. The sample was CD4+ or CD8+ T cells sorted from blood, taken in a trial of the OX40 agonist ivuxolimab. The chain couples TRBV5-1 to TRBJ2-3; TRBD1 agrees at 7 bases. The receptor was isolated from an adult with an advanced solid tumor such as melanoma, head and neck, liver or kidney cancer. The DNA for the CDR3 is TGCGCCAGCAGCTTGGGGACAGGATCTAGCACAGATACGCAGTATTTT. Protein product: CASSLGTGSSTDTQYF.